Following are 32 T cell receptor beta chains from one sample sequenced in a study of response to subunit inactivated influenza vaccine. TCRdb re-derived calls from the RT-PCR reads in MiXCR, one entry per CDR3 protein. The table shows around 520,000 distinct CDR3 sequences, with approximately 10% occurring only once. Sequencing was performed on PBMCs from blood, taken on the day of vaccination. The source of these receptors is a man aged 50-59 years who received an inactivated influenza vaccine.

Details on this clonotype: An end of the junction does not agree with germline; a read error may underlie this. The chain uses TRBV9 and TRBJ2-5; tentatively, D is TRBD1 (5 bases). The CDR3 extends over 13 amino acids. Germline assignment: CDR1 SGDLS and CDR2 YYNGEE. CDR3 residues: CAGSVGVWETQYF. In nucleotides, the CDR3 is TGTGCCGGCAGCGTAGGGGTCTGGGAGACCCAGTACTTC.

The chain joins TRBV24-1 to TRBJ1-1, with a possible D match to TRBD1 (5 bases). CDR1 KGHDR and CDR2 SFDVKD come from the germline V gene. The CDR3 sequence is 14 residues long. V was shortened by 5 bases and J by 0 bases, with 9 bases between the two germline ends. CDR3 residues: CATSAGGMNTEAFF. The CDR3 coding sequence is TGTGCCACCAGTGCGGGGGGGATGAACACTGAAGCTTTCTTT.

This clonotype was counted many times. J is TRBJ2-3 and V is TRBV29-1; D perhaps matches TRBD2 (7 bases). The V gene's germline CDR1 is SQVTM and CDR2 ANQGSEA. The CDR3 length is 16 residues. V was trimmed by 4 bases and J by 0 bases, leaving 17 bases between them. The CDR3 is CSVGSPGGGSTDTQYF. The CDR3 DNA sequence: TGCAGCGTTGGTTCACCGGGGGGCGGGAGCACAGATACGCAGTATTTT.

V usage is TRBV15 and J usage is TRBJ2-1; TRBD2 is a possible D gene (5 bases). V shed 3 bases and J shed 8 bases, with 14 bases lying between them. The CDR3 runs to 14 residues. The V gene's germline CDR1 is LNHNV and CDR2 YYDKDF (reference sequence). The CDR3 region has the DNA TGTGCCACCAGCAGCCTCATGCTCGGGGATGAGCAGTTCTTC. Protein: CATSSLMLGDEQFF. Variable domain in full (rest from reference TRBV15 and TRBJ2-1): DAMVIQNPRYQVTQFGKPVTLSCSQTLNHNVMYWYQQKSSQAPKLLFHYYDKDFNNEADTPDNFQSRRPNTSFCFLDIRSPGLGDTAMYLCATSSLMLGDEQFFGPGTRLTVL.

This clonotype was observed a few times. CDR3 nucleotide sequence: TGTGCCAGCAGTCCTGGTGTGTCCGAGCAGTACTTC. Its translation is CASSPGVSEQYF. The chain carries TRBV12-3 or TRBV12-4 and TRBJ2-7, with D unclear. V lost 5 bases and J lost 6, with 11 bases in between. This CDR3 is 12 amino acids long.

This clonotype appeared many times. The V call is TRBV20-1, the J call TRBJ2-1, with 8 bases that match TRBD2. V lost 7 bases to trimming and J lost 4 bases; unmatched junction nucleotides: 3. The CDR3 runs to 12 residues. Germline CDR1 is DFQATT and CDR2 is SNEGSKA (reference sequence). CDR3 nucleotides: TGCAGTGGGGCGGGGGGATACAATGAGCAGTTCTTC. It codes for CSGAGGYNEQFF.

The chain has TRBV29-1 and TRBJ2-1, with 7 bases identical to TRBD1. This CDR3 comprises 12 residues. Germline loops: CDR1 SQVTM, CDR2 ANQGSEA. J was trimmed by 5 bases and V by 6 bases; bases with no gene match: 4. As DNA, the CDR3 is TGCAGCGTGTATACAGGGGACAATGAGCAGTTCTTC. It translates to CSVYTGDNEQFF.

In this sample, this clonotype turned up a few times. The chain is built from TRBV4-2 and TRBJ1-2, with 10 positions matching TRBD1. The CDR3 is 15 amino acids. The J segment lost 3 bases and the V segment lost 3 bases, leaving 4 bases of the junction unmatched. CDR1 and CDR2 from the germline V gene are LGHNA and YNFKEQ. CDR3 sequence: CASSHGTGVDYGYTF. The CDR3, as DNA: TGTGCCAGCAGCCATGGGACAGGGGTGGACTATGGCTACACCTTC.

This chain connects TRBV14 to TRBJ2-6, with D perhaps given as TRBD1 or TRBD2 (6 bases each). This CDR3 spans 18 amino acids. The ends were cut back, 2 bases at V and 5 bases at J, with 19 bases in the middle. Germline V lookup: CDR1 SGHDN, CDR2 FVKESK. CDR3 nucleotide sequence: TGTGCCAGCAGCCAATTTTATTCGGTCGGGGGCTGGGCCAACGTCCTGACTTTC. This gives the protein CASSQFYSVGGWANVLTF.

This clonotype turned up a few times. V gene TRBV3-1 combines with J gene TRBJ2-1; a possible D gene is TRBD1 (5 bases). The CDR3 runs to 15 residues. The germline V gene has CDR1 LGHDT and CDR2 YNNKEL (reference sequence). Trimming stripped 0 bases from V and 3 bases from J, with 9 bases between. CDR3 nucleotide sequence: TGTGCCAGCAGCCAAGACACAGGAATCTACAATGAGCAGTTCTTC. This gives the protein CASSQDTGIYNEQFF.

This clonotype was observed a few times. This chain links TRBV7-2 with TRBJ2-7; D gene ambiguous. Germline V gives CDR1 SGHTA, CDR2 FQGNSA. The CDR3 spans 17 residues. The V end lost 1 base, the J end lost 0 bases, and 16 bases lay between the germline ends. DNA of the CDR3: TGTGCCAGCAGCTTAGTCCTTGGGGTCCTAAACTCCTACGAGCAGTACTTC. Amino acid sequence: CASSLVLGVLNSYEQYF.

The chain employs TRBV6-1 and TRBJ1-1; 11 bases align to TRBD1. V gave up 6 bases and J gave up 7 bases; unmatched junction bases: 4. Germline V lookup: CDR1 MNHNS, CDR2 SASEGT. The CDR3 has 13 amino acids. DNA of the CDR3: TGTGCCAGCAGAACGGACAGGGGGCATGAAGCTTTCTTT. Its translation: CASRTDRGHEAFF.

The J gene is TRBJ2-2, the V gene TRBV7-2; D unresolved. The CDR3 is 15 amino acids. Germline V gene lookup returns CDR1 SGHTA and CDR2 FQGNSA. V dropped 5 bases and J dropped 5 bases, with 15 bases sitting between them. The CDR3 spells CASSPQLGVTGELFF. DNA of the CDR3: TGTGCCAGCAGCCCCCAGCTGGGCGTGACCGGGGAGCTGTTTTTT. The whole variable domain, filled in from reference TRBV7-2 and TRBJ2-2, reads GAGVSQSPSNKVTEKGKDVELRCDPISGHTALYWYRQSLGQGLEFLIYFQGNSAPDKSGLPSDRFSAERTGGSVSTLTIQRTQQEDSAVYLCASSPQLGVTGELFFGEGSRLTVL.

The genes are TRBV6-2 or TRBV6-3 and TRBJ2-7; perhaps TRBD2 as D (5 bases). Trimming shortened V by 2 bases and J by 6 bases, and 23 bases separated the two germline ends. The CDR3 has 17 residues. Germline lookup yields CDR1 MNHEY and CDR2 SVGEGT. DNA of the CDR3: TGTGCCAGCAGTTACACGGCTGGGATCACGTCTGGAGGCGAGCAGTACTTC. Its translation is CASSYTAGITSGGEQYF.

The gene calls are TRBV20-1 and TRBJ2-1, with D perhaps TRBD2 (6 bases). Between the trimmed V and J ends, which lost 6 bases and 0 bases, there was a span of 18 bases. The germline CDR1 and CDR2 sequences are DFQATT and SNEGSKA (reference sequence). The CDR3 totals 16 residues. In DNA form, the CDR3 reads TGCAGTGCGACTGGCGGTAGCGGTAACTCCTACAATGAGCAGTTCTTC. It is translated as CSATGGSGNSYNEQFF.

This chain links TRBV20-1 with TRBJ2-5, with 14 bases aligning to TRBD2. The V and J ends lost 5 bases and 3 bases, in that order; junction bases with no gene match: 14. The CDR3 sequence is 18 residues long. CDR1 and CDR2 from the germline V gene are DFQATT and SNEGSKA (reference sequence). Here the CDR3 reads CSAWTLPGLAGVKETQYF. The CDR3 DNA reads TGCAGTGCTTGGACATTACCGGGACTAGCGGGGGTGAAAGAGACCCAGTACTTC.

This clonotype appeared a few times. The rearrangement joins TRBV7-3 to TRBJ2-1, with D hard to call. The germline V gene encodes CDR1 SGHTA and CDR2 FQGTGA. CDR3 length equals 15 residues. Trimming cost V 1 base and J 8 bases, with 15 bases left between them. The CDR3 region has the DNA TGTGCCAGCAGCTTAAGCAGCATTGTCGCCTATGAGCAGTTCTTC. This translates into CASSLSSIVAYEQFF. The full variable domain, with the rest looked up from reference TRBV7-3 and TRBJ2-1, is GAGVSQTPSNKVTEKGKYVELRCDPISGHTALYWYRQSLGQGPEFLIYFQGTGAADDSGLPNDRFFAVRPEGSVSTLKIQRTERGDSAVYLCASSLSSIVAYEQFFGPGTRLTVL.

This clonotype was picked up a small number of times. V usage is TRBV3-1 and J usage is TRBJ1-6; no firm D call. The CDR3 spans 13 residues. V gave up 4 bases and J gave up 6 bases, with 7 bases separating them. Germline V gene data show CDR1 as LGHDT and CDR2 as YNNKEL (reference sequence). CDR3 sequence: CASSPSSNSPLHF. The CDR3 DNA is TGTGCCAGCAGCCCATCCAGTAATTCACCCCTCCACTTT.

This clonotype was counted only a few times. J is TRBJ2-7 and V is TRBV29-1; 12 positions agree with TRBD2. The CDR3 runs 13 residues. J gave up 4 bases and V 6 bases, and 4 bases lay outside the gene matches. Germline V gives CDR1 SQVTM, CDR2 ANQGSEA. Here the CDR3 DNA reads TGCAGCGTGGGGGGACTAGCGGGTTACGAGCAGTACTTC. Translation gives CSVGGLAGYEQYF.

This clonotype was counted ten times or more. CDR3 sequence reads: CATRGRDSNYNEQFF. The CDR3 DNA follows: TGTGCCACCAGAGGCCGGGACAGTAACTACAATGAGCAGTTCTTC. V and J are TRBV15 and TRBJ2-1, with 7 bases identical to TRBD1. CDR3 length equals 15 residues. Per germline, CDR1 LNHNV and CDR2 YYDKDF (reference sequence). The junction had 8 bases not matched to a gene; V was cut back by 6 bases and J by 3 bases.

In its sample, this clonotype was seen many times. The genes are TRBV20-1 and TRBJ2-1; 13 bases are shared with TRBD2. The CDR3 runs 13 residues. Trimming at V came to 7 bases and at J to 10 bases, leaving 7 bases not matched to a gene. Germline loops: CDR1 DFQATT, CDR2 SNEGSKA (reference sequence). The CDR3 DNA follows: TGCAGTGTAAGGGGACTAGCGGGATGGGAGCAGTTCTTC. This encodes CSVRGLAGWEQFF.

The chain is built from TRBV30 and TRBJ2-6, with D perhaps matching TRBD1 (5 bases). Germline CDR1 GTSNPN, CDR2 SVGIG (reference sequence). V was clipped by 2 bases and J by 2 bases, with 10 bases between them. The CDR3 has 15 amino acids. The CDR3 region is CAWSPSRAGANVLTF. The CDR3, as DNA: TGTGCCTGGAGTCCCAGCAGGGCTGGGGCCAACGTCCTGACTTTC. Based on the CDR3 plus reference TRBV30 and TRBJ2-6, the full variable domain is SQTIHQWPATLVQPVGSPLSLECTVEGTSNPNLYWYRQAAGRGLQLLFYSVGIGQISSEVPQNLSASRPQDRQFILSSKKLLLSDSGFYLCAWSPSRAGANVLTFGAGSRLTVL.

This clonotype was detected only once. CDR3 nucleotide sequence: TGCGCCAGCAGTCAATCTCCGGGGAAGGGTAGTAATACGCAGTATTTT. Residues: CASSQSPGKGSNTQYF. The genes are TRBV23-1 and TRBJ2-3, with D maybe TRBD2 (5 bases). TRBV23-1 is marked as an open reading frame, function uncertain. The V end lost 0 bases, the J end lost 7 bases, and 17 bases lay between the germline ends. The CDR3 consists of 16 residues.

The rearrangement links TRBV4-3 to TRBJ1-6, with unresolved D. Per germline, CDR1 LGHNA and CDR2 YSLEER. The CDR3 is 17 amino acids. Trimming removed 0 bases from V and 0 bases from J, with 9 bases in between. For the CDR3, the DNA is TGCGCCAGCAGCCAAGATTATCGTAGCTCCTATAATTCACCCCTCCACTTT. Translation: CASSQDYRSSYNSPLHF.

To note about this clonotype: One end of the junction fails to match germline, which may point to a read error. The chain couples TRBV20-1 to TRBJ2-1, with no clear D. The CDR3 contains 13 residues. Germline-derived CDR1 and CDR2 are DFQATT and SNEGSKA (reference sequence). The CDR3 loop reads CSARVGNGNEQFF. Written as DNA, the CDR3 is TGCAGTGCCAGAGTCGGTAATGGGAATGAGCAGTTCTTC.

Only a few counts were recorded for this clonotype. CDR3 nucleotides: TGTGCCACCAGCAGAGATGGTGTTGGTCTTACCGGGGAGCTGTTTTTT. Translating it yields CATSRDGVGLTGELFF. The V gene is TRBV15, the J gene TRBJ2-2; D gene ambiguous. The germline V gene encodes CDR1 LNHNV and CDR2 YYDKDF (reference sequence). The CDR3 is 16 amino acids. V was pared by 0 bases and J by 5 bases, with 13 bases between.

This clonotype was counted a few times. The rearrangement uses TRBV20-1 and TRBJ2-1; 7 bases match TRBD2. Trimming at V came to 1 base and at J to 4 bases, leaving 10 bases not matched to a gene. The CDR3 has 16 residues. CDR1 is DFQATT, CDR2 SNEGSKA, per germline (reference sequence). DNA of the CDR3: TGCAGTGCTAGAGTATTTGGGACTATGGATTACAATGAGCAGTTCTTC. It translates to CSARVFGTMDYNEQFF.

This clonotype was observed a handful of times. CDR3 coding DNA: TGTGCCAGCAGCTTAGCGCCCTTAACAGGGAGCACAGATACGCAGTATTTT. As protein: CASSLAPLTGSTDTQYF. This chain links TRBV7-2 with TRBJ2-3; TRBD1 is a possible D gene (6 bases). The CDR3 sequence is 17 residues long. Deletions cut 0 bases from V and 0 bases from J, with 13 bases between. CDR1 and CDR2 from the germline V gene are SGHTA and FQGNSA.

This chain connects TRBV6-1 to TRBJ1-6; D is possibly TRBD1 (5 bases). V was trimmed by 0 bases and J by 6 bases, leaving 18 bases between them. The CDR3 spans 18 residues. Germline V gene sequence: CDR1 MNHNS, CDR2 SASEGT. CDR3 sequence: CASSEAGRAPHRNSPLHF. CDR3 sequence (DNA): TGTGCCAGCAGTGAAGCGGGGCGGGCGCCCCACCGTAATTCACCCCTCCACTTT.

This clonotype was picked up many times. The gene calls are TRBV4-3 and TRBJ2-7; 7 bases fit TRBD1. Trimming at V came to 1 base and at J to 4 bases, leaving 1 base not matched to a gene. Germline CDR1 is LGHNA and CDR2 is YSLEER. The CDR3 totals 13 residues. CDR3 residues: CASSQAQGYEQYF. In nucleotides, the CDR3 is TGCGCCAGCAGCCAAGCACAGGGGTACGAGCAGTACTTC.

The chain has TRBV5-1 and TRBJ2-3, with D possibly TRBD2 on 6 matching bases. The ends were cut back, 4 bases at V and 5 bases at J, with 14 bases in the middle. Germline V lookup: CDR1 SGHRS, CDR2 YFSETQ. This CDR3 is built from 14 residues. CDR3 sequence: CASSTGGPGDTQYF. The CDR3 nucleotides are TGCGCCAGCAGCACCGGAGGGCCGGGAGATACGCAGTATTTT.

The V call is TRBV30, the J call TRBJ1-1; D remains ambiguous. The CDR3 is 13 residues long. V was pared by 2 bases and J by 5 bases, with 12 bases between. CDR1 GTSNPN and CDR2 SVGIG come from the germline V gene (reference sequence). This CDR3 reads CAWSRVKLTEAFF. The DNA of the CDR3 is TGTGCCTGGAGTAGGGTAAAATTGACTGAAGCTTTCTTT.